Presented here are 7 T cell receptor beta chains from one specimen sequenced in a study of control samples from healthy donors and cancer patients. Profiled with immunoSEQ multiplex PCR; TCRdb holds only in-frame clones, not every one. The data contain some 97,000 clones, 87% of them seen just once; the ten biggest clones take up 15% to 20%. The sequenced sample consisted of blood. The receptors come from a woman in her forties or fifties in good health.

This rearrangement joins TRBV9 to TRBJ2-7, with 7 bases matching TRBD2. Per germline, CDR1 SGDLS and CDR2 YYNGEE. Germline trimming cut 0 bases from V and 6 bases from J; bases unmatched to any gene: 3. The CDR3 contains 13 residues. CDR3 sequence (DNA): TGTGCCAGCAGCGTAGGCAGGGAGGGCGAGCAGTACTTC. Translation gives CASSVGREGEQYF.

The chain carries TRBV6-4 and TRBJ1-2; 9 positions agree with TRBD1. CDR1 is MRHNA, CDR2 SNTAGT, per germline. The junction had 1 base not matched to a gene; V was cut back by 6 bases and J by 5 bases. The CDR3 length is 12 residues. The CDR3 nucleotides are TGTGCCAGCAGGGACAGGGGATATGGCTACACCTTC. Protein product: CASRDRGYGYTF.

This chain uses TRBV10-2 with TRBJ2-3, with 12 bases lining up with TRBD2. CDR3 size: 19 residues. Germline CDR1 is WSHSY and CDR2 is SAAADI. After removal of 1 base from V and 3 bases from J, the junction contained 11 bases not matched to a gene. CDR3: CASSEWLAGGPPGTDTQYF. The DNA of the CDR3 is TGCGCCAGCAGTGAGTGGCTAGCGGGGGGGCCCCCCGGGACAGATACGCAGTATTTT.

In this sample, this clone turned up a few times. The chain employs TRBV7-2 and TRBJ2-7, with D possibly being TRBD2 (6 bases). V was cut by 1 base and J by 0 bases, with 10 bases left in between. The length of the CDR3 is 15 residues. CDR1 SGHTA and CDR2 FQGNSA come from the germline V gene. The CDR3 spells CASSLEEGSSYEQYV. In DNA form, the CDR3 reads TGTGCCAGCAGCTTAGAGGAGGGGAGCTCCTACGAGCAGTACGTC.

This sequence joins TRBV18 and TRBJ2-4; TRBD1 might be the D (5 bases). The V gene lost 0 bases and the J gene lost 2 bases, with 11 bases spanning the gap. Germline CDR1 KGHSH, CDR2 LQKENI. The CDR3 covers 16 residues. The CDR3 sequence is CASSPPTAITKNIQYF. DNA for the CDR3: TGTGCCAGCTCACCACCGACAGCAATTACCAAAAACATTCAGTACTTC.

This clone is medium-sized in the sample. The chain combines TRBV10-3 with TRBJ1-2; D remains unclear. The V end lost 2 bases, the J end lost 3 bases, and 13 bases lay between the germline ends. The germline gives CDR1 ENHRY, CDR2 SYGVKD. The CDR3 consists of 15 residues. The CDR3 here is CAISEIWEPYYGYTF. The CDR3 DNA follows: TGTGCCATCAGTGAGATTTGGGAACCTTACTATGGCTACACCTTC.

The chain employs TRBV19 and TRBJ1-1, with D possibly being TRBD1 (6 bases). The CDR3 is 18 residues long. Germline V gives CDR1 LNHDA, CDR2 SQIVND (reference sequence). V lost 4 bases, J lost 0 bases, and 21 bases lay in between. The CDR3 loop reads CASSNHQGIRLMNTEAFF. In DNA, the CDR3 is TGTGCCAGTAGTAACCATCAGGGGATCCGTCTTATGAACACTGAAGCTTTCTTT.